These 14 T cell receptor beta chains were all obtained from the same sample, sequenced in a study of blood T cell repertoires in COVID-19. Sequencing was performed with immunoSEQ multiplex PCR; in TCRdb, only in-frame clones are kept and a portion is missing. The table has a few hundred thousand clones, more than 80% seen once. Sequenced: peripheral blood. These receptors originate from a middle-aged man with acute or convalescent COVID-19.

The V and J genes are TRBV2 and TRBJ2-3; tentative D call: TRBD2 (5 bases). This CDR3 is 14 amino acids long. V dropped 5 bases and J dropped 7 bases, with 16 bases sitting between them. Germline V gene sequence: CDR1 SNHLY, CDR2 FYNNEI. This chain's CDR3 is CASSLRLEGNTQYF. The CDR3, as DNA: TGTGCCAGCAGTCTCCGGCTTGAGGGAAATACGCAGTATTTT. Together with reference TRBV2 and TRBJ2-3, the CDR3 gives the full variable domain: EPEVTQTPSHQVTQMGQEVILRCVPISNHLYFYWYRQILGQKVEFLVSFYNNEISEKSEIFDDQFSVERPDGSNFTLKIRSTKLEDSAMYFCASSLRLEGNTQYFGPGTRLTVL.

The chain has TRBV3-1 (or the pseudogene TRBV3-2) and TRBJ1-1; a possible D gene is TRBD1 (5 bases). Germline CDR1 LGHDT, CDR2 YNNKEL (reference sequence). The germline V and J ends were trimmed by 1 base and 7 bases, with 10 bases remaining between them. This CDR3 contains 13 residues. CDR3 bases: TGTGCCAGCAGCCAAGGTCGACAGCTTGAAGCTTTCTTT. Translated: CASSQGRQLEAFF.

The chain uses TRBV19 and TRBJ2-2; 16 bases match TRBD2. Germline lookup yields CDR1 LNHDA and CDR2 SQIVND (reference sequence). The CDR3 has 20 residues. V shed 0 bases and J 4 bases; nucleotides not matched to a gene: 8. The CDR3 DNA sequence: TGTGCCAGTAGTATAGATCGGGGACTAGCGGGGGGGCCGAGCACCGGGGAGCTGTTTTTT. This translates into CASSIDRGLAGGPSTGELFF. Using reference TRBV19 and TRBJ2-2 for the parts outside the CDR3, the full variable domain is DGGITQSPKYLFRKEGQNVTLSCEQNLNHDAMYWYRQDPGQGLRLIYYSQIVNDFQKGDIAEGYSVSREKKESFPLTVTSAQKNPTAFYLCASSIDRGLAGGPSTGELFFGEGSRLTVL.

The chain combines TRBV19 with TRBJ1-1; 9 bases fit TRBD1. Per the germline V gene, CDR1 is LNHDA and CDR2 is SQIVND (reference sequence). This CDR3 is built from 14 residues. V trimming: 3 bases; J trimming: 5 bases; junction bases outside the gene matches: 4. Here the CDR3 reads CASSMGQGWTEAFF. The DNA of the CDR3 is TGTGCCAGTAGTATGGGACAGGGATGGACTGAAGCTTTCTTT.

This chain joins TRBV27 and TRBJ1-2; D is unclear. The germline V and J ends were trimmed by 2 bases and 6 bases, with 10 bases remaining between them. The CDR3 contains 13 residues. In germline, CDR1 is MNHEY, CDR2 SMNVEV (reference sequence). In DNA form, the CDR3 reads TGTGCCAGCAGTTTAGGGCTTTACGATGGCTACACCTTC. Its protein is CASSLGLYDGYTF.

V is TRBV28 and J is TRBJ2-5; D is possibly TRBD1 (5 bases). Germline V lookup: CDR1 MDHEN, CDR2 SYDVKM. The length of the CDR3 is 13 residues. V dropped 3 bases and J dropped 2 bases, with 7 bases sitting between them. This CDR3 reads CASSLGRQETQYF. As DNA, the CDR3 is TGTGCCAGCAGTTTGGGGCGACAAGAGACCCAGTACTTC.

This clone was seen only once. The CDR3 DNA sequence: TGCGCCAGCAGATCCACGGGGGAATGGGCCAAAAACATTCAGTACTTC. Amino acids: CASRSTGEWAKNIQYF. The chain carries TRBV5-1 and TRBJ2-4; D is possibly TRBD2 (6 bases). CDR1 is SGHRS and CDR2 is YFSETQ in the germline V gene. There are 16 residues in the CDR3. Trimming left V 5 bases short and J 1 base short, with 16 bases between.

Only one count was recorded for this clone. The chain uses TRBV19 and TRBJ2-1, with D maybe TRBD1 (6 bases). This CDR3 is built from 12 residues. V dropped 9 bases and J dropped 8 bases, with 14 bases sitting between them. CDR1 and CDR2 from the germline V gene are LNHDA and SQIVND (reference sequence). CDR3 protein: CASDSQGHEQFF. CDR3 DNA: TGTGCCAGCGACTCACAGGGACATGAGCAGTTCTTC.

The chain combines TRBV7-9 with TRBJ1-5; possibly TRBD1 for D (5 bases). The germline V gene encodes CDR1 SEHNR and CDR2 FQNEAQ (reference sequence). Trimming pared 2 bases from V and 0 bases from J, leaving 8 bases between. CDR3 length: 15 amino acids. This CDR3 is CASSLPGYSNQPQHF. The CDR3 DNA sequence: TGTGCCAGCAGCTTACCAGGGTATAGCAATCAGCCCCAGCATTTT.

The chain employs TRBV12-5 and TRBJ1-1; maybe TRBD1 (6 bases). Germline lookup yields CDR1 LGHNT and CDR2 FRNRAP. The germline V and J ends were trimmed by 2 bases and 5 bases, with 6 bases remaining between them. The CDR3 length is 12 residues. The CDR3: CASGLQGTEAFF. CDR3 DNA sequence: TGTGCTAGTGGTTTGCAGGGGACTGAAGCTTTCTTT. The variable domain in full, completed from reference TRBV12-5 and TRBJ1-1, reads DARVTQTPRHKVTEMGQEVTMRCQPILGHNTVFWYRQTMMQGLELLAYFRNRAPLDDSGMPKDRFSAEMPDATLATLKIQPSEPRDSAVYFCASGLQGTEAFFGQGTRLTVV.

V and J are TRBV7-9 and TRBJ1-2; no firm D call. CDR1 and CDR2 (germline): SEHNR, FQNEAQ (reference sequence). V shed 5 bases and J shed 2 bases, with 15 bases lying between them. The CDR3 is made up of 15 amino acids. DNA for the CDR3: TGTGCCAGCAGCCCGAAACCGACAAGAAACTATGGCTACACCTTC. Its translation: CASSPKPTRNYGYTF.

V is TRBV2 and J is TRBJ2-1; TRBD2 matches 8 bases. The junction had 5 bases not matched to a gene; V was cut back by 2 bases and J by 2 bases. The CDR3 spans 16 residues. Germline V CDR1 and CDR2: SNHLY, FYNNEI. CDR3 nucleotide sequence: TGTGCCAGCAGTGAACGGCCGGGAGGGCCCTACAATGAGCAGTTCTTC. The encoded protein is CASSERPGGPYNEQFF.

This sequence joins TRBV7-2 and TRBJ1-1; D is undetermined. The V end lost 5 bases, the J end lost 7 bases, and 11 bases lay between the germline ends. The CDR3 contains 12 residues. Germline loops: CDR1 SGHTA, CDR2 FQGNSA. The CDR3 here is CASSHMEGEAFF. CDR3 sequence (DNA): TGTGCCAGCAGCCACATGGAGGGTGAAGCTTTCTTT.

The chain couples TRBV9 to TRBJ2-1; 12 bases are a match to TRBD2. J lost 11 bases, V lost 0 bases, and 6 bases had no gene match. The CDR3 runs 15 residues. The V gene's germline CDR1 is SGDLS and CDR2 YYNGEE. CDR3: CASSVDGLAGPQQFF. The CDR3 DNA is TGTGCCAGCAGCGTAGATGGACTAGCGGGGCCCCAGCAGTTCTTC.